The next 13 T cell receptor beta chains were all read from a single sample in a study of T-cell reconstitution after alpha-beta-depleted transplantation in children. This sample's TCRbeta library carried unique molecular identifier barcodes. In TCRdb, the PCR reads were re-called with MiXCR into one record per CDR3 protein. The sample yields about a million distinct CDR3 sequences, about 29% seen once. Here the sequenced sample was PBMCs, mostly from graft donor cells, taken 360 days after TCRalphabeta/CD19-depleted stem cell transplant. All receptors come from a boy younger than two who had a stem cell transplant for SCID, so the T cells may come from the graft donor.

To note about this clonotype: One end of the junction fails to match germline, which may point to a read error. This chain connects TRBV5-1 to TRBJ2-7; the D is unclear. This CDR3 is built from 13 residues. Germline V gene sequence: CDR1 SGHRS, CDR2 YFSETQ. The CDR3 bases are TGCGCCAGCAGCTGGACGGTAGGCTACGATCAGTACTTC. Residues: CASSWTVGYDQYF.

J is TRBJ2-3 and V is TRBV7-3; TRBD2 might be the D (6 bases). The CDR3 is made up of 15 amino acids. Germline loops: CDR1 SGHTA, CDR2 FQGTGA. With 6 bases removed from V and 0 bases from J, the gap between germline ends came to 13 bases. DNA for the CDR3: TGTGCCAGCAGAAACATGGGACTCAGCACAGATACGCAGTATTTT. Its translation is CASRNMGLSTDTQYF. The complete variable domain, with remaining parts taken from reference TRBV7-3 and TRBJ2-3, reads GAGVSQTPSNKVTEKGKYVELRCDPISGHTALYWYRQSLGQGPEFLIYFQGTGAADDSGLPNDRFFAVRPEGSVSTLKIQRTERGDSAVYLCASRNMGLSTDTQYFGPGTRLTVL.

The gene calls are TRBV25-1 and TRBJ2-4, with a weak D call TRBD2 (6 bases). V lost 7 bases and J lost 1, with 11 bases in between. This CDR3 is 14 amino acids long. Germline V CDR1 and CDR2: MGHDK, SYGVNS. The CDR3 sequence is CASNWGEAKNIQYF. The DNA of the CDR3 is TGTGCCAGCAACTGGGGGGAGGCCAAAAACATTCAGTACTTC.

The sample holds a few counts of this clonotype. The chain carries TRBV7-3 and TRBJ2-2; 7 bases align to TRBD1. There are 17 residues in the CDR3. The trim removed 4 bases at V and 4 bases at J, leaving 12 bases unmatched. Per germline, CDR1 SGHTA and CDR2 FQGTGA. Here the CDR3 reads CASSSTGNKGSTGELFF. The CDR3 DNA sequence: TGTGCCAGCAGCTCGACAGGGAATAAGGGAAGCACCGGGGAGCTGTTTTTT.

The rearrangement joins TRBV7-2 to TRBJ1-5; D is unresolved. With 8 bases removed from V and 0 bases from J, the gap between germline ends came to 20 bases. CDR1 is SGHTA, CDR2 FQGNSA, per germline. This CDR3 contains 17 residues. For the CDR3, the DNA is TGTGCCAGCGATGAGAATGAGCCAGAGAGTAGCAATCAGCCCCAGCATTTT. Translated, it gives CASDENEPESSNQPQHF.

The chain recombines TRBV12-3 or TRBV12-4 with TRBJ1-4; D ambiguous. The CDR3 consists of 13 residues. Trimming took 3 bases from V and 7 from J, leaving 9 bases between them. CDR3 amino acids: CASSFSETEKLFF. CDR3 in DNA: TGTGCCAGCAGTTTTTCAGAGACTGAAAAACTGTTTTTT.

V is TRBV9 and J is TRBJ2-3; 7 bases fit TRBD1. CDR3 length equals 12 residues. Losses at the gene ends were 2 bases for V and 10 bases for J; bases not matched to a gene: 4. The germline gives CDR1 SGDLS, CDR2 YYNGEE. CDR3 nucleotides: TGTGCCAGCAGCGTGACAGGGTTCGCGCAGTATTTT. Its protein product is CASSVTGFAQYF. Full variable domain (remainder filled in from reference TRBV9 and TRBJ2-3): DSGVTQTPKHLITATGQRVTLRCSPRSGDLSVYWYQQSLDQGLQFLIQYYNGEERAKGNILERFSAQQFPDLHSELNLSSLELGDSALYFCASSVTGFAQYFGPGTRLTVL.

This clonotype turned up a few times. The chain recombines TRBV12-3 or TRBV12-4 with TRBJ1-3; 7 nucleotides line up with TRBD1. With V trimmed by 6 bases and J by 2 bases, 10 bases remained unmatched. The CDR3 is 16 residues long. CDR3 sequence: CASRLDRLIPGNTIYF. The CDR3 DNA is TGTGCCAGCAGATTGGACAGGCTAATACCTGGAAACACCATATATTTT.

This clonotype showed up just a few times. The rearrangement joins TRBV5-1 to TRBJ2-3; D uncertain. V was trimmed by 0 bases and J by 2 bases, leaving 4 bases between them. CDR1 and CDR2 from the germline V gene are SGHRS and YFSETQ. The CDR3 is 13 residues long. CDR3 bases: TGCGCCAGCAGCTTGGTTTTCACAGATACGCAGTATTTT. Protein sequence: CASSLVFTDTQYF.

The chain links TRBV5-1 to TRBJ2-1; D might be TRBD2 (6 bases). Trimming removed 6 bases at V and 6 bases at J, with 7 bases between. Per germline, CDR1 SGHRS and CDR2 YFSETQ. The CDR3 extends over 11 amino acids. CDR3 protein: CASMRGNEQFF. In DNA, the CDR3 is TGCGCCAGCATGCGGGGCAATGAGCAGTTCTTC.

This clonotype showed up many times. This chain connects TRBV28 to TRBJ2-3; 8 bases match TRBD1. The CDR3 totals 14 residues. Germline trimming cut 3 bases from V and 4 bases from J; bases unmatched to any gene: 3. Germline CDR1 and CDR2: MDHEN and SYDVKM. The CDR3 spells CASSLDREADTQYF. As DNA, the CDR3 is TGTGCCAGCAGTTTGGACAGGGAGGCAGATACGCAGTATTTT.

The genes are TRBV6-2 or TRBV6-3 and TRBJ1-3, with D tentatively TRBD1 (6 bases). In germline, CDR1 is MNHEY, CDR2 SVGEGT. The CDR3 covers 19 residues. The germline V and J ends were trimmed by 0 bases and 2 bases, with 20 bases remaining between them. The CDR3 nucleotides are TGTGCCAGCAGTTACTCGTTCCCAAACAGGGTAGTTCCTGGAAACACCATATATTTT. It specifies CASSYSFPNRVVPGNTIYF.

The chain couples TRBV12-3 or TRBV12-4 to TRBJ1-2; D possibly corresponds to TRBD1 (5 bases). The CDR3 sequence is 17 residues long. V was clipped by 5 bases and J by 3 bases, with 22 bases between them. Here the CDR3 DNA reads TGTGCCAGCAGTCCCCCGACAGCCTTGGGGTATGACTATGGCTACACCTTC. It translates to CASSPPTALGYDYGYTF.